The TCR beta chain described here comes from a study of cytomegalovirus exposure and HLA in healthy donors (dated by TCRdb to about 2017). Study-wide context: In an earlier analysis of some 610 of the donors, approximately 300 Gb of sequence data and approximately 100 million unique TCR beta sequences from 180 million or so T cells were reported. The later analysis used no new phenotypic data to find candidate immune exposures, relying instead on TCR beta sequences and their occurrence across donors. Donor age, sex, ethnicity and CMV serostatus were compiled together with the repertoire data. The study profiled the T cell repertoires of more than 500 subjects by immunosequencing and related them to cytomegalovirus serostatus. The study combined high-throughput TCR immunosequencing, statistical association of individual TCRs with disease status, and machine learning to predict cytomegalovirus infection status. On average, roughly 240,000 unique TCR beta nucleotide sequences were sequenced per donor among a few hundred genotyped donors of the cohort, with roughly 18% of those sequences being non-productive. To decide whether each TCR beta V gene segment behaved as functional or pseudogenic, an earlier analysis of some 570 of the donors relied on high-throughput TCR beta sequencing. Every discovery cohort repertoire had been produced on one sequencing platform. Class I and class II HLA loci were covered by the typing at four-digit resolution. An early release covering roughly 600 HLA-typed donors comprised about 290 gigabases of sequencing data and around 85 million unique TCR sequences. Four or five DR-DQ haplotypes were handled as single units for association and clustering because linkage in the cohort was strong. The study aimed to test whether signatures of past pathogen exposure could be identified by cataloging public T cell receptors. In addition to the first cohort of 666 subjects, a separate validation cohort of 120 different subjects was used. Of the approximately 370 genotyped donors, 70% to 90% were placed in the genetic ancestry cluster associated with self-reported Caucasian donors. To study patterns of TCR occurrence, a later analysis re-analyzed previously published TCR beta repertoires from 500 to 850 donors and added high-resolution HLA genotyping. Typing coverage varied by locus: roughly 620-630 donors for A, B, C, DRB1 and DQB1; more than 500 for DQA1; some 610 for DPA1; 450 to 480 for DPB1. A later genetic analysis used genome-wide SNP genotypes for about three fifths of the 666 donors, treating that subset as a discovery cohort.

About this clone: Its antigen has not been determined. No base-level quality is on record; no much larger clone is a single base apart.

CDR1 MNHGY and CDR2 SVAAGI were looked up in the germline V gene. Between the V and J ends, shortened by 4 bases and 0 bases respectively, the junction contains 7 bases. The CDR3, cysteine through phenylalanine, is 15 amino acids long. The retained sequence is limited to the CDR3, 45 bases, with the frame set at the first base. The library was prepared using the immunoSEQ multiplex PCR assay. For the multiplex PCR, a mixture combining 60 forward primers for TCR Vbeta segments and 13 reverse primers for TCR Jbeta segments was used. A multiplex PCR assay on genomic DNA amplified the CDR3 region of rearranged TCR beta genes. Amplified TCR beta libraries were sequenced as 87-base-pair reads on the Illumina HiSeq System. The study's own analysis went as follows. Across the roughly 640 repertoires, a later analysis counted approximately 75 million unique TCR beta chains, around 11 million of which were shared by at least two donors. Raw reads were error-corrected and collapsed into unique sequences by a nearest-neighbor algorithm in which closely related sequences were merged to remove PCR and sequencing errors. Alignment of CDR3 sequences to IMGT reference sequences was used to assign V, D and J gene segments. For a sequence to be retained, a match of at least six nucleotides to both a V gene segment and a J gene segment was required. A rearrangement was called productive if the CDR3 had no stop codons and remained in frame with V and J, and every other rearrangement was called non-productive. CDR3 was defined by IMGT convention, running from the second conserved V-encoded cysteine to the conserved J-encoded phenylalanine. In an earlier analysis of 587 of the donors, sequences lacking an unambiguous match to a single V gene segment were excluded. In an earlier analysis of approximately 610 of the donors, V segments were called functional above 56.7% productive rearrangements and were called segregating when the between-donor standard deviation exceeded 5%. To diagnose cytomegalovirus status from the catalog of TCR beta chain sequences, a statistical classification framework was built. In a later analysis, TCR nucleotide sequences were compared against IMGT/GENE-DB human TR gene sequences so that V and J genes could be assigned. Using the TCRdist pipeline, a later analysis assigned CDR3 sequences along with most-parsimonious VDJ recombination scenarios. In a later analysis, each TCR beta chain was defined by its CDR3 amino acid sequence together with its V-gene family, and reads lacking a unique V-gene family were excluded. A later analysis removed 450 to 600 highly shared, low-generation-probability nucleotide sequences to deal with suspected cross-contamination and a sequencing artifact. For each public chain, a later analysis derived a clonal expansion index from normalized ranks of inferred template counts within each repertoire. A later analysis computed generation probabilities with a VDJ recombination model fitted to out-of-frame rearrangements, and checked the results against IGoR. A later analysis scored TCR-TCR, TCR-HLA and TCR-CMV co-occurrence with hypergeometric tests, applying a repertoire-size bias correction to TCR pairs. False discovery rates were estimated in a later analysis by permuting HLA or CMV assignments 20 times. In a later analysis, co-occurring TCRs were grouped using DBSCAN, and TCRdist sequence similarity was added for clustering within HLA-allele-positive subsets. Repertoires with fewer than 30,000 or more than 120,000 public chains, plus five repertoires with anomalous nucleotide sharing, were excluded from co-occurrence clustering. TCRdb obtained this table from immuneACCESS and retained in-frame rearrangements with V and J assigned. These tables miss some clones; where compared with another copy, unresolved V genes account for less than half of the shortfall, and the remainder is unexplained. The V and J calls and clone size were taken over from that table, and D and trimming were inferred from the DNA. The sample has about 150,000 clones on record, around three quarters of them singletons. The top ten constitute approximately 3.1% of the sample.

The cohort comprised 710 or so healthy bone marrow donors. Cohort members were all nominally healthy when sampled, although unrecorded immune exposures were likely present. The donor was CMV seronegative and belonged to the group of 352 seronegative cohort members. A peripheral blood sample was provided by each donor, and peripheral blood mononuclear cells were used for TCR beta sequencing. The Qiagen DNeasy Blood Extraction Kit was used to extract genomic DNA from the blood cell samples. Results the study describes overall, beyond this receptor: In a later genetic analysis, fewer N-insertions in productive TCRs were reported among donors in an Asian-associated ancestry cluster than the roughly 640-donor mean. Because counts were too low, about 15 rarely observed V segments, including chromosome 9 orphons, were left out of the earlier analysis of approximately 580 of the donors. CMV serostatus was the only immune exposure information available for the cohort. According to a later analysis, TCR association rates differed among HLA loci, with DRB1 alleles showing the most associated TCRs and HLA-C alleles showing the fewest. Because HLA typing was missing for some donors at each locus, association tests included only the typed subset. A further reported finding was that TCR beta sequences accurately predicted the HLA-A and HLA-B alleles for most subjects in the first cohort. The authors suggested that the approach could potentially be extended to other disease states and immunological phenotypes. When HLA alleles, especially DR and DQ, strongly co-occurred, TCR associations were difficult to assign to individual alleles. Correlated functional status among segregating V segments might be attributable to linkage disequilibrium, but an unknown experimental factor could not be ruled out. Only TCR beta chains were sequenced in this cohort, and the absence of alpha or paired-chain data limited detectable features. Most TCR sequences were observed very rarely across donors, whereas some public TCRs were present in many individuals. The presence/absence analyses assumed that sequencing depth was roughly uniform across donors, and that assumption may not be true. Specific HLA alleles were associated with about 17,000 TCR beta sequences at a false discovery rate of 0.05 in a later analysis. V-gene and J-gene trimming of TCR beta chains was associated with a missense DCLRE1C variant in a later genetic analysis, and the association was replicated in an independent cohort. In both the original and validation cohorts, the classifier was reported to diagnose cytomegalovirus status with high specificity and sensitivity. Some IMGT-functional V segments, including TRBV6-2 and TRBV6-3, could not be distinguished by the 87-base-pair reads and were therefore excluded. Several of the top co-occurrence clusters appeared to be linked to parvovirus B19, influenza, CMV and Epstein-Barr virus, according to a later analysis. A later analysis found that HLA-associated TCR beta chains were more clonally expanded and had lower generation probabilities than equally common non-associated chains. A few of the identified cytomegalovirus-associated TCR beta chains were confirmed in vitro to be specific for cytomegalovirus antigens. A group of highly shared sequence variants was considered likely to be a technical artifact of the sequencing pipeline. In an earlier analysis of about 550 of the donors, most TCR beta V segments were observed in productive rearrangements about 90% or about 30% of the time, broadly matching IMGT annotations. The study listed 150 to 200 TCR beta chains as associated with cytomegalovirus. According to a later analysis, most CMV-associated TCR beta chains appeared to be HLA-restricted, and the HLA associations seemed to be driven largely by CMV exposure.

The sample comprised PBMCs. The TCR originated in a woman in her thirties or forties in good health and CMV-seronegative. This chain joins TRBV6-9 to TRBJ2-6; the D segment cannot be called with confidence. The nucleotide sequence reads TGTGCCAGCAGTTTCCCGGGCTCTGGGGCCAACGTCCTGACTTTC. It translates as CASSFPGSGANVLTF.